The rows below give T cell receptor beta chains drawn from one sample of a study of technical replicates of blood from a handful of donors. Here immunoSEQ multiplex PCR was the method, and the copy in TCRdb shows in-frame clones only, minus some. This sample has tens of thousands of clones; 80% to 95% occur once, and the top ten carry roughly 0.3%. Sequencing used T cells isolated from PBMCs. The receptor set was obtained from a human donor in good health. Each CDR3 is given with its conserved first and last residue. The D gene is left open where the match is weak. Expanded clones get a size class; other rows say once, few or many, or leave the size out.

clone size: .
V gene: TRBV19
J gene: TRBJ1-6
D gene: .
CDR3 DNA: TGTGCCAGTAGTATAGAGACTCGAGAACCCCTCCACTTT
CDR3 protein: CASSIETREPLHF

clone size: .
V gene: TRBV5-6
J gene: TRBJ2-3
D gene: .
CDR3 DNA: TGTGCCAGCATGATAATTGGTCTGATCCGGGGTACTAGCACAGATACGCAGTATTTT
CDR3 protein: CASMIIGLIRGTSTDTQYF

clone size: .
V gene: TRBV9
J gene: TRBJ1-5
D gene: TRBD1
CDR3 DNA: TGTGCCAGCAGCGCTGGGACAGGGGGTAATCAGCCCCAGCATTTT
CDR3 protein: CASSAGTGGNQPQHF

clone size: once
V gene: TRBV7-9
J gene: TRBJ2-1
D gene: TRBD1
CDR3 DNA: TGTGCCAGCAGCCCCCGACAGGGGTCCCCTATCAATGAGCAGTTCTTC
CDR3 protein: CASSPRQGSPINEQFF

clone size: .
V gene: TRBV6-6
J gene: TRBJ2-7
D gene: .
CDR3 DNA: TGTGCCAGCAGTTACTCGGAGGAAAACTACGAGCAGTACTTC
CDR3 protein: CASSYSEENYEQYF

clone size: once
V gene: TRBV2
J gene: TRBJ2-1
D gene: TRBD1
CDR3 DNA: TGTGCCAGCAGTTTGAACAGGGGCGATGAGCAGTTCTTC
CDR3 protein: CASSLNRGDEQFF

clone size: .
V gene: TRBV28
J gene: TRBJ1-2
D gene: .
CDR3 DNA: TGTGCCAGCAGTTTAGGCGGCGGTTATGGCTACACCTTC
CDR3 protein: CASSLGGGYGYTF

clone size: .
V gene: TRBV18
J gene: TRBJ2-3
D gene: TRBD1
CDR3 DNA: TGTGCCAGCTCACGACCTTGGGACAGGGGAATAGCGCAGTATTTT
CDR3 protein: CASSRPWDRGIAQYF

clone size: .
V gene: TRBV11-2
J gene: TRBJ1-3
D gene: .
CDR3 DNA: TGTGCCAGCAGCTCCTACCTCCTCGCCATATATTTT
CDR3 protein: CASSSYLLAIYF

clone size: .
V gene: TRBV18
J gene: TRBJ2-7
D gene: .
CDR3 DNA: TGTGCCAGCTCACCACTGGCGATGTCGGGGGATCCCTACGAGCAGTACTTC
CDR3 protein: CASSPLAMSGDPYEQYF

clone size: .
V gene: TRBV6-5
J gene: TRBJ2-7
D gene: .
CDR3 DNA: TGTGCCAGCAGCATGACACGCTACGAGCAGTACTTC
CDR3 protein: CASSMTRYEQYF

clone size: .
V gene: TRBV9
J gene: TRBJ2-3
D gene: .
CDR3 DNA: TGTGCCAGCAGCTTACAGGGTCGGCCTAGCACAGATACGCAGTATTTT
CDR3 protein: CASSLQGRPSTDTQYF

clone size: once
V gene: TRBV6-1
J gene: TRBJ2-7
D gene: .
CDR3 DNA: TGTGCCAGCAGTGAAGGGGAGGTGGGCGAGCAGTACTTC
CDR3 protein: CASSEGEVGEQYF

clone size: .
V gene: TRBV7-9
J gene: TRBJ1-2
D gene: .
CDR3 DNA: TGTGCCAGCAGCTTAAGAGGACTCTCTAACTATGGCTACACCTTC
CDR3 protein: CASSLRGLSNYGYTF

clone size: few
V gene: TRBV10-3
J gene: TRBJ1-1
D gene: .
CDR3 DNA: TGTGCCATCAGTGATACAGACAACTTGAACACTGAAGCTTTCTTT
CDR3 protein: CAISDTDNLNTEAFF

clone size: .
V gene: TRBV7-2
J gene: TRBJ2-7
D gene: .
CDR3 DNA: TGTGCCAGCAGCTTCAGCCCCGACAGGTCCTCCGAGCAGTACTTC
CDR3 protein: CASSFSPDRSSEQYF

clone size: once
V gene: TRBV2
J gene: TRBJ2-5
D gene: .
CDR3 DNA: TGTGCCAGCAGAAGTCTCAGGGGACAAGAGACCCAGTACTTC
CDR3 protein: CASRSLRGQETQYF

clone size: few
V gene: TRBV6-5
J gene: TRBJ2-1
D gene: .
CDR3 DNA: TGTGCCACCCACCAGGGTGAGCAGTTCTTC
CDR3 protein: CATHQGEQFF